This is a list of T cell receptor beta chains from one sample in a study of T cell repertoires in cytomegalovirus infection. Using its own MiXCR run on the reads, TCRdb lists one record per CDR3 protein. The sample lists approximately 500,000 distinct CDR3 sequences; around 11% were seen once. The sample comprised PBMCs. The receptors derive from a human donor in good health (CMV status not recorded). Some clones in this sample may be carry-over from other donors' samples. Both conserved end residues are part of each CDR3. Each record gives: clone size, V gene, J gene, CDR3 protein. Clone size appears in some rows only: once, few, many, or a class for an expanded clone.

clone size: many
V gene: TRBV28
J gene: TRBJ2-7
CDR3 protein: CASSHIAGGYYEQYF

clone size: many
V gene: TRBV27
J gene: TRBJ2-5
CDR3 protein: CASSLTAIQETQYF

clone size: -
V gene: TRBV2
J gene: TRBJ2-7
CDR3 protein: CASSGDSTYEQYF

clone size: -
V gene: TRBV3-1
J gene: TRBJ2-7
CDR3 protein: CASSQEGNSYEQYF

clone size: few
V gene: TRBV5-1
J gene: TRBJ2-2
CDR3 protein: CASSTRDRVTGELFF

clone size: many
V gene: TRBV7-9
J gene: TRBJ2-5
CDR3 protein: CASNRGGQGAGETQYF

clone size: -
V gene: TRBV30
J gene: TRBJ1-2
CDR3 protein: CAWTWDRENYGYTF

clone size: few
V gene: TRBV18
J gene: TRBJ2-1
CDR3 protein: CASSPTSGVDEQFF

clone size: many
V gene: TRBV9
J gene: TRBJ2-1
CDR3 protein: CASSVATSGSGYNEQFF

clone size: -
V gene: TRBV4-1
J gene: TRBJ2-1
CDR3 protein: CASSQDPGTPYNEQFF

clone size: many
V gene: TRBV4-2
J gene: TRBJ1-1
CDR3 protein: CASSPGAVPNTEAFF

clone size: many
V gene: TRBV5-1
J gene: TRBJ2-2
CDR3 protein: CASSPGSAATGELFF

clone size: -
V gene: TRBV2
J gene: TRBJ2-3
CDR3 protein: CASKPGLGRSDTQYF

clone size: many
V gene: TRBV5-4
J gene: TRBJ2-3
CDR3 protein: CASSEPASGADTQYF

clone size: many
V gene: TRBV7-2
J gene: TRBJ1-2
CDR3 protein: CASSSARGGYTF

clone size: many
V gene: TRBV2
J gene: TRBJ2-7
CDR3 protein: CASRGHRGEQYF

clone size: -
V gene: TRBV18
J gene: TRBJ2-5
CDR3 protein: CASSPPDRGRTGGETQYF

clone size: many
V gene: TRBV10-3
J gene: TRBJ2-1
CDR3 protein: CAISKESGARNEQFF

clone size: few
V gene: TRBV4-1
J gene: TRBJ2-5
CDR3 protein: CASSHWGREYETQYF

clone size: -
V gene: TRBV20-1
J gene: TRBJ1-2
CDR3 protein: CSASRGPNYGYTF

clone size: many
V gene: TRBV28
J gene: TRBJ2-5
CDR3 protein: CASTLQGGGETQYF

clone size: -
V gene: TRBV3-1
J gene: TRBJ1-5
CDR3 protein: CASSQDQLGSSGQPQHF

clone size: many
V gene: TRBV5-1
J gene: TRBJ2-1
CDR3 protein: CASSVGLAGEQFF

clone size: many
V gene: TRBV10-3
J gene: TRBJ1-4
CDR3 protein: CAVRTNEKLFF

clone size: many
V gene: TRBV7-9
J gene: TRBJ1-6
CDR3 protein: CASSLVLGDSPLHF

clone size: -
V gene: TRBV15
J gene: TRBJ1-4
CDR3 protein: CATSRCLGRAGIDREKLFF

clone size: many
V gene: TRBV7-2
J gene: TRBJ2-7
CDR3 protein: CASSPGLAGERQYF

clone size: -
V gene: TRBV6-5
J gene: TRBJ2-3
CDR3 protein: CASSYSPRFTDTQYF

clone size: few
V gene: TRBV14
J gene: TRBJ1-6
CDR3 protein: CASSQEGTGGGRNSPLHF

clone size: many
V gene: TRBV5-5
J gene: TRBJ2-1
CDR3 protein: CASSLDSGAISYNEQFF

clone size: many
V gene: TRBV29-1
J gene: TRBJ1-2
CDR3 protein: CSVDWQGGYTF

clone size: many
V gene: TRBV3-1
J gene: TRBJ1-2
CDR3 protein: CASSQWGQGAYGYTF

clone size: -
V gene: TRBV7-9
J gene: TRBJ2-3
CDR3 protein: CASSRGADTQYF

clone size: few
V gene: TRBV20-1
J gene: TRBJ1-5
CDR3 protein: CSARKLGGSRGNQPQHF

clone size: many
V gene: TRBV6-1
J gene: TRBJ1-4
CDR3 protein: CASSPLGWDEKLFF

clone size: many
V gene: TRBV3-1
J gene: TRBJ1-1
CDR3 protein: CASSPTGVTNTEAFF

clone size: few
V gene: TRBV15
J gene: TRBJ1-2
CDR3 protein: CATSRGDRNHLDGSYTF

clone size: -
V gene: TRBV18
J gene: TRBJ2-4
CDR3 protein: CASSPSGKNIQYF

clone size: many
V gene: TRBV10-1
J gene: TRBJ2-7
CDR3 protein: CASSDQLAGDPYEQYF

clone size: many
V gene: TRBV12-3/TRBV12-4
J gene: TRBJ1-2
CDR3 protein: CASSLIAGTPNYGYTF

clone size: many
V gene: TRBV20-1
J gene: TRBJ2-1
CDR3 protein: CSASGGQGAYNEQFF

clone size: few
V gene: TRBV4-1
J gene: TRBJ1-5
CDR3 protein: CASSQGTITRDRQHF

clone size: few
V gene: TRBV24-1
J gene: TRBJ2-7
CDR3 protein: CATSDLYGYEQYF

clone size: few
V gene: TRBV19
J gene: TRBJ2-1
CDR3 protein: CASRDRAYTASYNEQFF

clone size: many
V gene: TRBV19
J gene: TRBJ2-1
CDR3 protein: CASSPMAGRRDSSYNEQFF

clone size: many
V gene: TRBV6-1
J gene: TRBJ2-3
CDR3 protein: CASSPDRGRDTQYF

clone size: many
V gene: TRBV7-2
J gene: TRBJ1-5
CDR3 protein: CASSLRGGEGASYSNQPQHF

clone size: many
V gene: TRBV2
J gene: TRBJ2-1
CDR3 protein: CASSDPRKLYSEQFF

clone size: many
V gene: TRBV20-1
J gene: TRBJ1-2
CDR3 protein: CSARQADKKGYTF

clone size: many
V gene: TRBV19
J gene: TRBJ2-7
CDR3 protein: CASKQAESSYEQYF

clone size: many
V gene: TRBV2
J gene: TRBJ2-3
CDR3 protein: CASEVPDTDTQYF

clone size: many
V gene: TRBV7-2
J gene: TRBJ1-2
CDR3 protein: CASSLEGGNSYGYTF

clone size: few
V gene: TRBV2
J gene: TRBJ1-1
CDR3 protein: CASNGRAEAFF

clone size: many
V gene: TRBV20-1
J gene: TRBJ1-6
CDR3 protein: CSATRDRGSPLHF

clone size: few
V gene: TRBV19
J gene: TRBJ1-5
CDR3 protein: CARYRDQPQHF

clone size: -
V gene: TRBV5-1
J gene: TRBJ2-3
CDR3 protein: CASSLGQTAWDTQYF

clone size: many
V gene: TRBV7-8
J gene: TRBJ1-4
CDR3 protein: CASSIPGQGPRRFSEKLFF

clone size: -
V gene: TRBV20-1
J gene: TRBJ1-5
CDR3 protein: CSARGQGGEPQHF

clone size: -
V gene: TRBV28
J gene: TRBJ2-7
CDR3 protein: CASRGGGVYEQYF

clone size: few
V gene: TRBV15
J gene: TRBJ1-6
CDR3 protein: CATSKDRGMDSPLHF